The next 3 T cell receptor beta chains were all read from a single sample in a study of cytomegalovirus exposure and HLA in healthy donors. Primers: 60 Vbeta forward and 13 Jbeta reverse. TCRdb's copy holds only in-frame clones and misses some; the assay was immunoSEQ multiplex PCR. Here the sample table reports some 120,000 clones. The sequenced sample consisted of PBMCs. These receptors originate from a man between 18 and 35 years old in good health and CMV-seronegative.

This rearrangement joins TRBV7-9 to TRBJ2-7, with D perhaps matching TRBD1 (5 bases). This CDR3 is 13 amino acids long. With 1 base removed from V and 7 bases from J, the gap between germline ends came to 11 bases. Germline-derived CDR1 and CDR2 are SEHNR and FQNEAQ (reference sequence). CDR3 nucleotide sequence: TGTGCCAGCAGCTTAGGCAGGGTTGAGGAGCAGTACTTC. This translates into CASSLGRVEEQYF.

This chain connects TRBV2 to TRBJ1-5, with D unclear. The CDR3 totals 14 residues. CDR1 is SNHLY and CDR2 is FYNNEI in the germline V gene. V lost 4 bases to trimming and J lost 0 bases, with 7 bases between them. CDR3 sequence (DNA): TGTGCCAGCAGTGGGTACACTAGCAATCAGCCCCAGCATTTT. Amino acids: CASSGYTSNQPQHF.

Comment on this clone: One junction end does not reproduce the germline sequence, and a read error may be involved. The rearrangement uses TRBV6-5 and TRBJ2-1; TRBD1 might be the D (5 bases). Germline-derived CDR1 and CDR2 are MNHEY and SVGAGI. This CDR3 spans 15 amino acids. The CDR3, as DNA: TGTGCCAGCAGAGCCCAAGGGGCCTCCGACAATGAGCAGTTCTTC. Translated, it gives CASRAQGASDNEQFF.